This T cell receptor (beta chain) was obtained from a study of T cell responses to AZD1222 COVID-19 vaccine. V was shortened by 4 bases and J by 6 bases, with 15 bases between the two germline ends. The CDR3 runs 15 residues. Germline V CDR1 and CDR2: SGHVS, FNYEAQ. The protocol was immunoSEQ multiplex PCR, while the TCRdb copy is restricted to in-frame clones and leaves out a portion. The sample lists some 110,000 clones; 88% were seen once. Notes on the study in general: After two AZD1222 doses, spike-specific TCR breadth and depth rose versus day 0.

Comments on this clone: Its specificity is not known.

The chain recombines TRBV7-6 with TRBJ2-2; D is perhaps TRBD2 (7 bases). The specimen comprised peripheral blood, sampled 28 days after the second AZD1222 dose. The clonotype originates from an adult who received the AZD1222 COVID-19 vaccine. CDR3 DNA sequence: TGTGCCAGCAGCTCGCCCACAGGGAGGGCCGGGGAGCTGTTTTTT. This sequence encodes CASSSPTGRAGELFF.